This T cell receptor (beta chain) was identified in a study of cytomegalovirus exposure and HLA in healthy donors. About the research overall: An early release of data contained 75 million to 90 million unique TCRs, which came from HLA-typed donors.

PCR employed 60 Vbeta and 13 Jbeta primers. The protocol was immunoSEQ multiplex PCR, while the TCRdb copy is restricted to in-frame clones and leaves out a portion. The data contain 140,000 to 150,000 clones, 75% to 85% of them singletons. The germline V gene encodes CDR1 SGDLS and CDR2 YYNGEE. The CDR3 has 14 residues. V lost 3 bases, J lost 5 bases, and 3 bases stayed unmatched. General observations from the study: A later analysis, which compared TCR beta chains of equal frequency, found the HLA-associated ones more clonally expanded. Immune exposure information available was restricted to CMV serostatus. Sequencing likely produced, as an artifact, a cluster of highly shared sequence variants.

Points on this clone: The target antigen is unknown.

This TCR derives from a woman younger than 35 in good health and CMV-seropositive. Source material: PBMCs. The V gene is TRBV9, the J gene TRBJ2-5; 11 nucleotides align to TRBD2. In nucleotides, the CDR3 is TGTGCCAGCAGCGCCAGACTAGCGGGGGAGACCCAGTACTTC. Protein: CASSARLAGETQYF.